The 5 T cell receptor beta chains below come from one sample, sequenced in a study of cytomegalovirus exposure and HLA in healthy donors listed by TCRdb under 2017. Library method: the immunoSEQ multiplex PCR assay. A mixture of 60 forward primers for TCR Vbeta segments and 13 reverse primers for TCR Jbeta segments was used in the multiplex PCR. The source is immuneACCESS, and TCRdb retained only in-frame sequences with V and J called. Part of the clones is not carried over; for the studies checked, unresolved V genes explain less than half of this, and the remainder is unexplained. The table for this sample lists fewer than 85,000 clones. Approximately 4.5% of the sample goes to the ten largest clones. The sample comprised PBMCs. These receptors were obtained from a woman aged 40 to 50 in good health and CMV-seropositive.

The CDR3 region is CASSLLLTGRSTEAFF. In nucleotides, the CDR3 is TGTGCCAGCAGCCTACTACTGACAGGGAGGAGCACTGAAGCTTTCTTT. This chain connects TRBV7-8 to TRBJ1-1, with 7 nucleotides matching TRBD1. With V trimmed by 5 bases and J by 4 bases, 13 bases remained unmatched. The CDR3 spans 16 residues. Germline V CDR1 and CDR2: SGHVS, FQNEAQ.

This chain joins TRBV4-3 and TRBJ1-1; tentatively, D is TRBD1 (6 bases). In germline, CDR1 is LGHNA, CDR2 YSLEER. The V end lost 2 bases, the J end lost 3 bases, and 10 bases lay between the germline ends. The CDR3 consists of 14 residues. CDR3 nucleotides: TGCGCCAGCAGCCAACAGTACAGGGACACTGAAGCTTTCTTT. Residues: CASSQQYRDTEAFF.

The chain links TRBV5-1 to TRBJ2-5; 11 bases agree with TRBD2. The better agreement between TRBJ2-7 and the DNA end casts doubt on the J call. There are 16 residues in the CDR3. From germline, CDR1 is SGHRS and CDR2 YFSETQ. The CDR3 DNA is TGCGCCAGCAGCTTAACACATACTAGCGGGAGCTACGAGCAGTACTTC. Amino acids: CASSLTHTSGSYEQYF.

This chain joins TRBV13 and TRBJ2-3; TRBD2 matches 7 bases. CDR1 and CDR2 from the germline V gene are PRHDT and FYEKMQ (reference sequence). V was clipped by 0 bases and J by 3 bases; unmatched bases: 9. CDR3 length: 17 residues. The CDR3 DNA reads as TGTGCCAGCAGCTTAGGCTCGGGGAGGGCCGGTACAGATACGCAGTATTTT. It translates to CASSLGSGRAGTDTQYF.

This chain uses TRBV5-6 with TRBJ1-2; TRBD1 is a possible D gene (5 bases). V was cut by 0 bases and J by 3 bases, with 9 bases left in between. The CDR3 is 14 residues long. CDR1 and CDR2 from the germline V gene are SGHDT and YYEEEE. The CDR3 here is CASSLADRYYGYTF. CDR3 DNA sequence: TGTGCCAGCAGCTTGGCCGACAGATACTATGGCTACACCTTC. Full variable domain (missing parts from reference TRBV5-6 and TRBJ1-2): DAGVTQSPTHLIKTRGQQVTLRCSPKSGHDTVSWYQQALGQGPQFIFQYYEEEERQRGNFPDRFSGHQFPNYSSELNVNALLLGDSALYLCASSLADRYYGYTFGSGTRLTVV.